What follows are 5 T cell receptor beta chains derived from one specimen sequenced in a study of cytomegalovirus exposure and HLA in healthy donors. It was with 60 Vbeta and 13 Jbeta primers that the PCR ran. Profiling relied on immunoSEQ multiplex PCR, and the TCRdb table lists in-frame clones only, not all of them. Found here are around 140,000 clones, 70% to 90% of them singletons; the top ten hold around 0.54%. Sample: PBMCs. Receptor source: a woman aged 40 to 49 in good health and CMV-seronegative.

The chain joins TRBV19 to TRBJ1-5, with D maybe TRBD1 (5 bases). Germline V lookup: CDR1 LNHDA, CDR2 SQIVND (reference sequence). With 3 bases removed from V and 4 bases from J, the gap between germline ends came to 10 bases. This CDR3 has 14 residues. In DNA, the CDR3 is TGTGCCAGTAGTATTCGTGACAGAAATCAGCCCCAGCATTTT. Its protein is CASSIRDRNQPQHF.

The chain has TRBV5-1 and TRBJ2-7; 10 bases fit TRBD1. With 5 bases clipped from V and 2 bases from J, the junction kept 4 bases outside the gene matches. This CDR3 is built from 14 residues. The germline CDR1 and CDR2 sequences are SGHRS and YFSETQ. The CDR3 spells CASRPGQGTYEQYF. CDR3 nucleotide sequence: TGCGCCAGCAGGCCGGGACAGGGGACCTACGAGCAGTACTTC.

This clone was recorded a few times. The chain employs TRBV5-1 and TRBJ1-5; D not certain. The germline CDR1 and CDR2 sequences are SGHRS and YFSETQ. V dropped 2 bases and J dropped 5 bases, with 8 bases sitting between them. The CDR3 has 13 residues. The CDR3 coding sequence is TGCGCCAGCAGCTTCGCACGGGATCAGCCCCAGCATTTT. It codes for CASSFARDQPQHF.

The J gene is TRBJ2-7, the V gene TRBV4-2; TRBD2 matches 7 bases. V was clipped by 0 bases and J by 2 bases; unmatched bases: 1. The CDR3 has 14 residues. Germline CDR1 reads LGHNA; CDR2 reads YNFKEQ. The CDR3 region is CASSQDLAAYEQYF. The CDR3, as DNA: TGTGCCAGCAGCCAAGATCTAGCGGCCTACGAGCAGTACTTC.

This CDR3 reads CASSVTGGRDTIYF. For the CDR3, the DNA is TGTGCCAGCAGCGTAACGGGGGGCAGGGACACCATATATTTT. This chain connects TRBV9 to TRBJ1-3, with D maybe TRBD1 (6 bases). With 1 base removed from V and 8 bases from J, the gap between germline ends came to 13 bases. CDR3 size: 14 residues. Germline CDR1 and CDR2: SGDLS and YYNGEE.